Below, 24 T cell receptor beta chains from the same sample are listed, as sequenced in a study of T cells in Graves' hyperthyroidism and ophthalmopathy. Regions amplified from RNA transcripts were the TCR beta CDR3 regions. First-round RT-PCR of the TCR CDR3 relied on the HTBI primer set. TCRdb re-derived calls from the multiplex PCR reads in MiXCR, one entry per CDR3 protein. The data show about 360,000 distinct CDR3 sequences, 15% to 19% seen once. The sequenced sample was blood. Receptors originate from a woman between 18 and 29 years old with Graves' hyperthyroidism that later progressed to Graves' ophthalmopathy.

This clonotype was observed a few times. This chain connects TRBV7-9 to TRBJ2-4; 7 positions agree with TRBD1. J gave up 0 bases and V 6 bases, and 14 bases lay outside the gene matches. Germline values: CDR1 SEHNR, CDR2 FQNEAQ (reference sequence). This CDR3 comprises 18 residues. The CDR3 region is CASSPVDRTTIAKNIQYF. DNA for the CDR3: TGTGCCAGCAGTCCCGTGGACAGGACGACGATAGCCAAAAACATTCAGTACTTC.

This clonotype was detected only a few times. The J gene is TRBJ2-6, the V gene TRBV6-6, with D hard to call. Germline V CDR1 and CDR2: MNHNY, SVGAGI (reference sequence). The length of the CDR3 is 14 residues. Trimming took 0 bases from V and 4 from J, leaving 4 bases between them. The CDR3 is CASSYSIGANVLTF. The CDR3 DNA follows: TGTGCCAGCAGTTACTCGATCGGGGCCAACGTCCTGACTTTC.

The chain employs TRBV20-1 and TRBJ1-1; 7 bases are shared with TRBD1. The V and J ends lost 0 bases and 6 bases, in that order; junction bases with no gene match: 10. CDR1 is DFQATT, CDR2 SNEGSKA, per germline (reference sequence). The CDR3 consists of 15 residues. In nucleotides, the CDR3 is TGCAGTGCTAGAGATGAAGGGACAGCCAACCCTGAAGCTTTCTTT. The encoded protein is CSARDEGTANPEAFF.

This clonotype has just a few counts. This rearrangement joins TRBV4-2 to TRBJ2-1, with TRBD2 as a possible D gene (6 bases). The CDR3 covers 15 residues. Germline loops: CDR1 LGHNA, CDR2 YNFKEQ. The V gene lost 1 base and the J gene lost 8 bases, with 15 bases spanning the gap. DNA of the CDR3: TGTGCCAGCAGCCAAGGGACTACTGCTTGGGATGAGCAGTTCTTC. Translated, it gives CASSQGTTAWDEQFF.

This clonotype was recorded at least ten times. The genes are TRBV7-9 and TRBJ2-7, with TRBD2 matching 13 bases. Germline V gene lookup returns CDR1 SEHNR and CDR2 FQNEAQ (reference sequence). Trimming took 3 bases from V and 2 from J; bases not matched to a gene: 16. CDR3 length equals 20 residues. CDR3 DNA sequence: TGTGCCAGCAGCTTGGGTTCGGGACTAGCGGGACTACCGCCCACCTACGAGCAGTACTTC. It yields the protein CASSLGSGLAGLPPTYEQYF.

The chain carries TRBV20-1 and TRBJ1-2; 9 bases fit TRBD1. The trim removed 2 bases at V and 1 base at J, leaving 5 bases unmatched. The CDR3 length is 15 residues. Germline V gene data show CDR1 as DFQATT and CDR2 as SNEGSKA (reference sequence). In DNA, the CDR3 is TGCAGTGCTAGAATTGGGACAGGGATTAACTATGGCTACACCTTC. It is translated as CSARIGTGINYGYTF.

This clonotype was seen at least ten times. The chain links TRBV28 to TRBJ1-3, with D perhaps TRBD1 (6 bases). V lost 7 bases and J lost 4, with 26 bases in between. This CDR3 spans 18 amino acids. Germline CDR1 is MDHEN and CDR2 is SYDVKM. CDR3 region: CASTAVIWTARLGNTIYF. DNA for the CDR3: TGTGCCAGCACTGCCGTTATTTGGACAGCTCGATTAGGAAACACCATATATTTT.

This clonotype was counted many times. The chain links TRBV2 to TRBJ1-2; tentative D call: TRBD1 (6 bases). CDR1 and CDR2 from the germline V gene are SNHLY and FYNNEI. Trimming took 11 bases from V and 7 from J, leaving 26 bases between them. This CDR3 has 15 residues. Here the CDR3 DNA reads TGTGCCTTCACCAAAGGGGACATTTTATTGTCTGGCTACACCTTC. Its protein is CAFTKGDILLSGYTF. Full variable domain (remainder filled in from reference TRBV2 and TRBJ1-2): EPEVTQTPSHQVTQMGQEVILRCVPISNHLYFYWYRQILGQKVEFLVSFYNNEISEKSEIFDDQFSVERPDGSNFTLKIRSTKLEDSAMYFCAFTKGDILLSGYTFGSGTRLTVV.

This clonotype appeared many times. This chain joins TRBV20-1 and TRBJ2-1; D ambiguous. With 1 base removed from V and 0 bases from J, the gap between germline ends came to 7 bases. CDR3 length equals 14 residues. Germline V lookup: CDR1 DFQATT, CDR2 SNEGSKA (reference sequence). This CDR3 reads CSARVHISYNEQFF. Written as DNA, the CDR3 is TGCAGTGCTAGAGTCCATATCTCCTACAATGAGCAGTTCTTC.

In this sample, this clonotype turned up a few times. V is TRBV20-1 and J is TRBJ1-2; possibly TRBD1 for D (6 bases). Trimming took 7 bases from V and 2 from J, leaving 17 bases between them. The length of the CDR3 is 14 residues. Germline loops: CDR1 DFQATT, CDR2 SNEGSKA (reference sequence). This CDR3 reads CSGQEGGPNYGYTF. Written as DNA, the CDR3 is TGCAGTGGTCAGGAGGGGGGGCCGAACTATGGCTACACCTTC.

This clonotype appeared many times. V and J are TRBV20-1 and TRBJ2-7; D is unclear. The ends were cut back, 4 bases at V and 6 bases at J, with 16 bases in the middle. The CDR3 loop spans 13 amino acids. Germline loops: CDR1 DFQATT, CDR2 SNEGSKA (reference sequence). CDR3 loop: CSATGLAFGEQYF. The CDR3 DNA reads TGCAGTGCTACCGGGCTGGCGTTCGGCGAGCAGTACTTC.

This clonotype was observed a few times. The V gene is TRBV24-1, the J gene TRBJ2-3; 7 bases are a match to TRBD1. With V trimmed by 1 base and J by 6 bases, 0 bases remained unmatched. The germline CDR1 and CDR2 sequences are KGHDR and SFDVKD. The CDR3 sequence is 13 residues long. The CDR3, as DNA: TGTGCCACCAGTGATTTACAGGGGGATACGCAGTATTTT. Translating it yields CATSDLQGDTQYF.

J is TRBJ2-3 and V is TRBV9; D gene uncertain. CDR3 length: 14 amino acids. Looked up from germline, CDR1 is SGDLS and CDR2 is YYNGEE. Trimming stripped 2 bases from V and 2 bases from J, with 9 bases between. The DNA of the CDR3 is TGTGCCAGCAGCGTCCCCTCAGACACAGATACGCAGTATTTT. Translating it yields CASSVPSDTDTQYF.

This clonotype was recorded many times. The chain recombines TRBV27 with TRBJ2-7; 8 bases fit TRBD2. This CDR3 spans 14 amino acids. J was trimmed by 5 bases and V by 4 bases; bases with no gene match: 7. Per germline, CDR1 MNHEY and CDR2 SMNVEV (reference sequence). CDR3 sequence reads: CASSYQSGRNEQYF. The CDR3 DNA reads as TGTGCCAGCAGTTATCAGAGCGGGAGAAACGAGCAGTACTTC.

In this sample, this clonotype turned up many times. As DNA, the CDR3 is TGCAGTGCTAGAGACGGCAGGGACAGAGAGACCCAGTACTTC. It encodes CSARDGRDRETQYF. J is TRBJ2-5 and V is TRBV20-1, with TRBD1 identical over 7 bases. CDR3 length equals 14 residues. Germline lookup yields CDR1 DFQATT and CDR2 SNEGSKA (reference sequence). V was pared by 0 bases and J by 4 bases, with 5 bases of the junction left unmatched.

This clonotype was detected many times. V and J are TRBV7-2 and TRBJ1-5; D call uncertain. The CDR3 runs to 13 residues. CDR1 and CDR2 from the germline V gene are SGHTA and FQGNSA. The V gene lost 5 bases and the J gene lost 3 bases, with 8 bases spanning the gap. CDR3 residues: CASSPDINQPQHF. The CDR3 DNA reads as TGTGCCAGCAGCCCCGACATCAATCAGCCCCAGCATTTT.

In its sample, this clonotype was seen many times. The CDR3 loop is CAISESPTYNEQFF. CDR3 coding DNA: TGTGCCATCAGTGAGTCGCCCACATACAATGAGCAGTTCTTC. V and J are TRBV10-3 and TRBJ2-1; D gene uncertain. Germline CDR1 is ENHRY and CDR2 is SYGVKD. There are 14 residues in the CDR3. V lost 0 bases to trimming and J lost 4 bases, with 7 bases between them.

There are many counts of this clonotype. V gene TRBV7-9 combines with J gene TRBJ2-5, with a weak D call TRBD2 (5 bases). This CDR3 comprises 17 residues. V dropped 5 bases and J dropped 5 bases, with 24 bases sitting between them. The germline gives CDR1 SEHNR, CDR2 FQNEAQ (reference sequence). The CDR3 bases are TGTGCCAGCAGCCCTGTAGAGGCGCGGCTAAGAGGGGAGACCCAGTACTTC. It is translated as CASSPVEARLRGETQYF.

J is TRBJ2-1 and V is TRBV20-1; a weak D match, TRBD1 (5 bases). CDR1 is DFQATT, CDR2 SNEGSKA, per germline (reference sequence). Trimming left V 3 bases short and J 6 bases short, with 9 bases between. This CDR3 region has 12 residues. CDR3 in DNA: TGCAGTGCTAGCCTAGACAGCAATGAGCAGTTCTTC. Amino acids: CSASLDSNEQFF.

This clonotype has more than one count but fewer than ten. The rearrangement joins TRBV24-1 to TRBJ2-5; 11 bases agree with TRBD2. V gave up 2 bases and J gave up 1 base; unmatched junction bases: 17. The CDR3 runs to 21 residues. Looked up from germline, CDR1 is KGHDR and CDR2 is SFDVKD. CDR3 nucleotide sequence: TGTGCCACCAGTGATTGGGCCGAAAACCAAAGACTAGCGGGGATCCAAGAGACCCAGTACTTC. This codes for CATSDWAENQRLAGIQETQYF.

CDR3 nucleotides: TGTGCCAGCTCACAGGACGGGACTAGCGGGGGCGATGAGCAGTTCTTC. Its protein is CASSQDGTSGGDEQFF. The rearrangement links TRBV18 to TRBJ2-1; TRBD2 agrees at 14 bases. CDR3 length equals 16 residues. J was trimmed by 8 bases and V by 4 bases; bases with no gene match: 7. Germline V gene data show CDR1 as KGHSH and CDR2 as LQKENI. Variable domain in full (rest from reference TRBV18 and TRBJ2-1): NAGVMQNPRHLVRRRGQEARLRCSPMKGHSHVYWYRQLPEEGLKFMVYLQKENIIDESGMPKERFSAEFPKEGPSILRIQQVVRGDSAAYFCASSQDGTSGGDEQFFGPGTRLTVL.

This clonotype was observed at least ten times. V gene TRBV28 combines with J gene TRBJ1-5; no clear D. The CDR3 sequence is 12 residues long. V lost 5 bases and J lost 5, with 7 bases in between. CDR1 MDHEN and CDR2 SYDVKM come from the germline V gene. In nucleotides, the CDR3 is TGTGCCAGCAGTCGGGGATATCAGCCCCAGCATTTT. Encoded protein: CASSRGYQPQHF.

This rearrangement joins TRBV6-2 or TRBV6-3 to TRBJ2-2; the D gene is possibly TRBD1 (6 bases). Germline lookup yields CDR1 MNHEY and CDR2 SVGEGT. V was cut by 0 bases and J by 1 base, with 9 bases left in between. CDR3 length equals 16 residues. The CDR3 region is CASSYSFRGNTGELFF. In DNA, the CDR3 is TGTGCCAGCAGTTACTCGTTCAGGGGGAACACCGGGGAGCTGTTTTTT.

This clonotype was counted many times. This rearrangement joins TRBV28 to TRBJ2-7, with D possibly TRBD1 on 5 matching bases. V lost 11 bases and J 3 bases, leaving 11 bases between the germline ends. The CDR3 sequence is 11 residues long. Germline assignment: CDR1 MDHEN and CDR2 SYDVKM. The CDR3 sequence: CAAGLFYEQYF. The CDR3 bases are TGTGCCGCAGGGCTTTTCTACGAGCAGTACTTC.